This T cell receptor (beta chain) was sequenced during a study of identical twins. This clonotype has at least ten counts. The V end was cut by 6 bases, the J end by 1 base, with 9 bases between. The germline CDR1 and CDR2 sequences are ENHRY and SYGVKD. The CDR3 loop spans 13 amino acids. In TCRdb, the 5' RACE reads were re-called with MiXCR into one record per CDR3 protein. The sample gives about 480,000 distinct CDR3 sequences, about 14% of which show up once; around 0.52% is in the top ten. These data were also reused for a study on yellow fever vaccine responses in identical twins.

This receptor was obtained from a woman between 18 and 29 years old in good health. The sequenced sample was CD4+ T cells sorted from blood. The chain is built from TRBV10-3 and TRBJ2-5, with D perhaps given as TRBD1 or TRBD2 (5 bases each). The CDR3 DNA reads TGTGCCATCAGGAGGGGCCTCCAAGAGACCCAGTACTTC. This codes for CAIRRGLQETQYF.